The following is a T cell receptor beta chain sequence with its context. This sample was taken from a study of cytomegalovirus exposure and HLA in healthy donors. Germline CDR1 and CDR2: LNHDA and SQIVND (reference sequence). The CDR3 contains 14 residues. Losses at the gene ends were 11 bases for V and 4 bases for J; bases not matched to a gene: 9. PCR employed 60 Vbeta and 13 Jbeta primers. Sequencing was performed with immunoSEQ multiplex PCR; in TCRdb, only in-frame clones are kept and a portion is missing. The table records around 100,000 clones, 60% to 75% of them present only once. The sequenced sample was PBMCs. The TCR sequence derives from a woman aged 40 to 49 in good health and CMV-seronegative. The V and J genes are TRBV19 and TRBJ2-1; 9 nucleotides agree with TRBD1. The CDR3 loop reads CAVSRGTGYNEQFF. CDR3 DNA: TGTGCCGTTAGTAGGGGGACAGGGTACAATGAGCAGTTCTTC.